These 29 T cell receptor beta chains originate from one sample sequenced in a study of cytomegalovirus exposure and HLA in healthy donors (dated 2017 in TCRdb). The library was produced with the immunoSEQ multiplex PCR assay. TCRdb retrieved this table from immuneACCESS and kept in-frame rearrangements only. Not all clones are present; in checked studies, unresolved V genes account for under half, and no reason is known for the remainder. The sample table shows tens of thousands of clones, and 89% are seen once. 1% to 1.5% of the sample comes from the top ten. Sequenced input: PBMCs. The receptors originated from a young woman in good health and CMV-seronegative.

The chain joins TRBV18 to TRBJ2-7; 15 bases are shared with TRBD2. In germline, CDR1 is KGHSH, CDR2 LQKENI. The CDR3 runs to 16 residues. Trimming at V came to 3 bases and at J to 7 bases, leaving 7 bases not matched to a gene. CDR3 residues: CASSPPGLAGGGEQYF. CDR3 bases: TGTGCCAGCTCACCCCCGGGACTAGCGGGAGGTGGGGAGCAGTACTTC. The entire variable domain, with the rest obtained from reference TRBV18 and TRBJ2-7, is as follows: NAGVMQNPRHLVRRRGQEARLRCSPMKGHSHVYWYRQLPEEGLKFMVYLQKENIIDESGMPKERFSAEFPKEGPSILRIQQVVRGDSAAYFCASSPPGLAGGGEQYFGPGTRLTVT.

The chain links TRBV4-2 to TRBJ2-5; 14 positions agree with TRBD2. CDR1 is LGHNA, CDR2 YNFKEQ, per germline. J was trimmed by 2 bases and V by 4 bases; bases with no gene match: 6. CDR3 length: 17 amino acids. DNA for the CDR3: TGTGCCAGCAGCCTGGGACTAGCGGGAGATGGGCAAGAGACCCAGTACTTC. Its translation is CASSLGLAGDGQETQYF.

The rearrangement links TRBV6-1 to TRBJ2-3; TRBD2 might be the D (6 bases). The CDR3 has 15 residues. Germline CDR1 and CDR2: MNHNS and SASEGT. With 2 bases removed from V and 6 bases from J, the gap between germline ends came to 15 bases. CDR3 nucleotide sequence: TGTGCCAGCAGTGAACTGAGCGGGCTGGGGGATACGCAGTATTTT. This translates into CASSELSGLGDTQYF.

The rearrangement links TRBV4-2 to TRBJ2-3; the match to TRBD1 covers 9 bases. This CDR3 is 16 amino acids long. The junction had 12 bases not matched to a gene; V was cut back by 5 bases and J by 6 bases. Germline V lookup: CDR1 LGHNA, CDR2 YNFKEQ. CDR3 nucleotide sequence: TGTGCCAGCAGCACGCCCGGGACAGGGACTTTTGATACGCAGTATTTT. It encodes CASSTPGTGTFDTQYF.

The gene calls are TRBV6-6 and TRBJ1-2; 9 bases agree with TRBD1. CDR1 is MNHNY, CDR2 SVGAGI, per germline (reference sequence). This CDR3 is 14 amino acids long. With 5 bases clipped from V and 2 bases from J, the junction kept 3 bases outside the gene matches. The DNA for the CDR3 is TGTGCCAGCAGTCTTGGGACAGGGAACTATGGCTACACCTTC. This encodes CASSLGTGNYGYTF.

The V and J genes are TRBV27 and TRBJ2-2, with 7 positions matching TRBD2. J lost 5 bases, V lost 5 bases, and 17 bases had no gene match. Germline V gene data show CDR1 as MNHEY and CDR2 as SMNVEV (reference sequence). This CDR3 is built from 18 residues. The CDR3 bases are TGTGCCAGCAGTCCCCTGTTCACAAGCGGGGTAACAACCGGGGAGCTGTTTTTT. Encoded protein: CASSPLFTSGVTTGELFF.

This sequence joins TRBV4-2 and TRBJ2-3; a weak D match, TRBD2 (5 bases). The germline CDR1 and CDR2 sequences are LGHNA and YNFKEQ. CDR3 length equals 16 residues. V lost 4 bases and J 2 bases, leaving 16 bases between the germline ends. CDR3 sequence reads: CASSPASMGATDTQYF. The CDR3 coding sequence is TGTGCCAGCAGCCCAGCTTCGATGGGAGCCACAGATACGCAGTATTTT.

The chain employs TRBV5-1 and TRBJ2-5, with 10 nucleotides matching TRBD2. CDR1 is SGHRS, CDR2 YFSETQ, per germline. Trimming cost V 0 bases and J 4 bases; bases outside gene matches: 3. The CDR3 loop spans 15 amino acids. The CDR3 region has the DNA TGCGCCAGCAGCTTGGCACTAGCGGGAATAGAGACCCAGTACTTC. It yields the protein CASSLALAGIETQYF. The full variable domain, rest sourced from reference TRBV5-1 and TRBJ2-5, is KAGVTQTPRYLIKTRGQQVTLSCSPISGHRSVSWYQQTPGQGLQFLFEYFSETQRNKGNFPGRFSGRQFSNSRSEMNVSTLELGDSALYLCASSLALAGIETQYFGPGTRLLVL.

The chain links TRBV7-9 to TRBJ1-6, with a weak D call TRBD1 (6 bases). The CDR3 runs 14 residues. The V end was cut by 6 bases, the J end by 7 bases, with 13 bases between. Germline V gene data show CDR1 as SEHNR and CDR2 as FQNEAQ (reference sequence). The CDR3 bases are TGTGCCAGCAGGCCACAGGGTACGAATTCACCCCTCCACTTT. It specifies CASRPQGTNSPLHF.

The V call is TRBV18, the J call TRBJ2-1, with 9 bases lining up with TRBD2. The CDR3 spans 17 residues. The V and J ends lost 0 bases and 8 bases, in that order; junction bases with no gene match: 11. Germline V gene sequence: CDR1 KGHSH, CDR2 LQKENI. In DNA, the CDR3 is TGTGCCAGCTCACCACCTTGGTCTAGCGGGACTTCGGATGAGCAGTTCTTC. Translation gives CASSPPWSSGTSDEQFF.

V gene TRBV5-4 combines with J gene TRBJ2-1; D perhaps matches TRBD2 (5 bases). Germline V gene data show CDR1 as SGHNT and CDR2 as YYREEE (reference sequence). The V end was cut by 3 bases, the J end by 7 bases, with 11 bases between. The CDR3 runs to 13 residues. The CDR3: CASSYGRANEQFF. The CDR3, as DNA: TGTGCCAGCAGCTATGGGCGGGCGAATGAGCAGTTCTTC.

The chain employs TRBV18 and TRBJ2-7, with a possible D match to TRBD1 (6 bases). V dropped 6 bases and J dropped 4 bases, with 16 bases sitting between them. CDR1 and CDR2 (germline): KGHSH, LQKENI. CDR3 length equals 14 residues. DNA for the CDR3: TGTGCCAGCTCGGGGCAGGGGAGTATTTACGAGCAGTACTTC. Protein sequence: CASSGQGSIYEQYF. Full variable domain (outside the CDR3, taken from reference TRBV18 and TRBJ2-7): NAGVMQNPRHLVRRRGQEARLRCSPMKGHSHVYWYRQLPEEGLKFMVYLQKENIIDESGMPKERFSAEFPKEGPSILRIQQVVRGDSAAYFCASSGQGSIYEQYFGPGTRLTVT.

The chain employs TRBV18 and TRBJ2-3; a weak D match, TRBD1 (5 bases). The CDR3 runs to 13 residues. V lost 3 bases and J lost 5, with 9 bases in between. Germline-derived CDR1 and CDR2 are KGHSH and LQKENI. The CDR3 reads CASSPMGQDTQYF. CDR3 nucleotide sequence: TGTGCCAGCTCACCGATGGGGCAAGATACGCAGTATTTT. Looking up the rest from reference TRBV18 and TRBJ2-3 gives the full variable domain: NAGVMQNPRHLVRRRGQEARLRCSPMKGHSHVYWYRQLPEEGLKFMVYLQKENIIDESGMPKERFSAEFPKEGPSILRIQQVVRGDSAAYFCASSPMGQDTQYFGPGTRLTVL.

The V call is TRBV29-1, the J call TRBJ1-2; D may be TRBD1 (5 bases). CDR1 is SQVTM and CDR2 is ANQGSEA in the germline V gene. The CDR3 has 15 amino acids. Trimming left V 1 base short and J 4 bases short, with 16 bases between. The CDR3 sequence is CSVEVRGMWGYGYTF. The CDR3 nucleotides read TGCAGCGTTGAAGTGCGGGGGATGTGGGGCTATGGCTACACCTTC.

The rearrangement uses TRBV20-1 and TRBJ2-3; D gene uncertain. Trimming took off 4 bases at V and 4 bases at J, with 3 bases between the two ends. Germline values: CDR1 DFQATT, CDR2 SNEGSKA (reference sequence). The CDR3 length is 10 residues. CDR3 sequence: CSATSDTQYF. The CDR3 DNA reads TGCAGTGCTACGTCAGATACGCAGTATTTT.

The chain has TRBV30 and TRBJ2-3, with 9 bases aligning to TRBD1. The CDR3 extends over 13 amino acids. The germline V gene has CDR1 GTSNPN and CDR2 SVGIG (reference sequence). The J segment lost 5 bases and the V segment lost 3 bases, leaving 3 bases of the junction unmatched. CDR3 sequence reads: CAWRQGAGDTQYF. The CDR3 DNA follows: TGTGCCTGGAGACAGGGGGCTGGAGATACGCAGTATTTT.

The CDR3 protein is CASSSRGGRANTEAFF. The CDR3 bases are TGTGCCAGCAGCTCCCGCGGGGGCAGGGCGAACACTGAAGCTTTCTTT. The V call is TRBV11-3, the J call TRBJ1-1, with a weak D call TRBD1 (6 bases). This CDR3 comprises 16 residues. The germline CDR1 and CDR2 sequences are SGHNT and YENEEA. V lost 4 bases and J 1 base, leaving 16 bases between the germline ends.

This clone was observed a single time. The chain combines TRBV4-1 with TRBJ2-1, with D possibly TRBD2 on 7 matching bases. CDR3 size: 15 residues. CDR1 and CDR2 (germline): MGHRA, YSYEKL. V was shortened by 3 bases and J by 9 bases, with 18 bases between the two germline ends. DNA of the CDR3: TGCGCCAGCAGCCACAGGAGGGGGGAGGGCCGTGAGCAGTTCTTC. Its protein is CASSHRRGEGREQFF.

V is TRBV19 and J is TRBJ1-4, with D unresolved. V shed 6 bases and J shed 6 bases, with 14 bases lying between them. Germline V lookup: CDR1 LNHDA, CDR2 SQIVND (reference sequence). This CDR3 has 14 amino acids. CDR3 sequence (DNA): TGTGCCAGTAGACGGCAGGTACAAGATGAAAAACTGTTTTTT. It is translated as CASRRQVQDEKLFF.

The rearrangement links TRBV19 to TRBJ1-1, with D possibly matching TRBD1 (5 bases). The CDR3 totals 16 residues. The germline V gene has CDR1 LNHDA and CDR2 SQIVND (reference sequence). The V and J ends lost 6 bases and 4 bases respectively, with 21 bases between them. DNA for the CDR3: TGTGCCAGTAGCCCGATCGGGACGGAGGGTAGCACTGAAGCTTTCTTT. Encoded protein: CASSPIGTEGSTEAFF.

CDR3: CASIPRDRVSGYTF. The CDR3 nucleotides are TGTGCCAGTATACCACGAGACAGGGTCAGTGGCTACACCTTC. V gene TRBV6-6 combines with J gene TRBJ1-2; 7 nucleotides match TRBD1. Germline V gives CDR1 MNHNY, CDR2 SVGAGI (reference sequence). V gave up 9 bases and J gave up 7 bases; unmatched junction bases: 14. The CDR3 covers 14 residues.

This chain connects TRBV5-1 to TRBJ2-3; possible D gene TRBD1, 6 bases. The CDR3 loop spans 14 amino acids. V lost 4 bases and J lost 11, with 20 bases in between. Germline assignment: CDR1 SGHRS and CDR2 YFSETQ. The CDR3 DNA is TGCGCCAGCAGCATTGGACAGTCCACGAATCTGCAGTATTTT. It encodes CASSIGQSTNLQYF. Full variable domain (remainder filled in from reference TRBV5-1 and TRBJ2-3): KAGVTQTPRYLIKTRGQQVTLSCSPISGHRSVSWYQQTPGQGLQFLFEYFSETQRNKGNFPGRFSGRQFSNSRSEMNVSTLELGDSALYLCASSIGQSTNLQYFGPGTRLTVL.

This chain joins TRBV6-1 and TRBJ2-5; 8 bases line up with TRBD2. From germline, CDR1 is MNHNS and CDR2 SASEGT. With 7 bases clipped from V and 1 base from J, the junction kept 5 bases outside the gene matches. CDR3 size: 14 residues. Here the CDR3 DNA reads TGTGCCAGCACTATTCTAGCGGGCCAAGAGACCCAGTACTTC. It encodes CASTILAGQETQYF.

The gene calls are TRBV2 and TRBJ1-4, with TRBD1 identical over 7 bases. CDR3 size: 17 residues. In germline, CDR1 is SNHLY, CDR2 FYNNEI. V lost 6 bases, J lost 3 bases, and 13 bases stayed unmatched. DNA of the CDR3: TGTGCCAGCAGGCCTGAATTCAGGGGGACGGCTAATGAAAAACTGTTTTTT. Translating it yields CASRPEFRGTANEKLFF.

This chain uses TRBV20-1 with TRBJ2-1, with a possible D match to TRBD1 (6 bases). The CDR3 covers 11 residues. Trimming shortened V by 8 bases and J by 6 bases, and 11 bases separated the two germline ends. Germline V gene lookup returns CDR1 DFQATT and CDR2 SNEGSKA (reference sequence). CDR3 nucleotides: TGCAGTAACTCCAGGGGCAATGAGCAGTTCTTC. Amino acids: CSNSRGNEQFF.

V gene TRBV18 combines with J gene TRBJ2-5; D not certain. Germline CDR1 is KGHSH and CDR2 is LQKENI. There are 13 residues in the CDR3. The V end lost 2 bases, the J end lost 2 bases, and 6 bases lay between the germline ends. The CDR3 loop is CASSPNRQETQYF. In DNA form, the CDR3 reads TGTGCCAGCTCACCAAACAGACAAGAGACCCAGTACTTC.

This clone showed up just a few times. The gene calls are TRBV28 and TRBJ2-1; 7 positions match TRBD1. The V segment lost 5 bases and the J segment 4 bases; nucleotides outside the gene matches: 11. The CDR3 extends over 16 amino acids. Looked up from germline, CDR1 is MDHEN and CDR2 is SYDVKM. The CDR3 protein is CASSRLTGNLYNEQFF. In DNA form, the CDR3 reads TGTGCCAGCAGTCGCCTGACAGGGAATTTGTACAATGAGCAGTTCTTC. The complete variable domain, with remaining parts taken from reference TRBV28 and TRBJ2-1, reads DVKVTQSSRYLVKRTGEKVFLECVQDMDHENMFWYRQDPGLGLRLIYFSYDVKMKEKGDIPEGYSVSREKKERFSLILESASTNQTSMYLCASSRLTGNLYNEQFFGPGTRLTVL.

The chain links TRBV12-2 to TRBJ2-7; the D call of TRBD1 is as the table states it, not checked on the DNA. TRBV12-2 is tagged as a pseudogene. CDR3 length: 14 residues. CDR3 DNA sequence: TGTGCAAGTGTAGGGGTCCAACCGGGCTACGAGCAGTACTTC. It codes for CASVGVQPGYEQYF.

The gene calls are TRBV5-1 and TRBJ2-3; D call uncertain. The CDR3 runs 14 residues. Trimming stripped 5 bases from V and 1 base from J, with 11 bases between. The germline V gene has CDR1 SGHRS and CDR2 YFSETQ. Here the CDR3 reads CASRRESGTDTQYF. CDR3 nucleotide sequence: TGCGCCAGCAGAAGAGAAAGTGGCACAGATACGCAGTATTTT.